The TCR beta chain under discussion was sequenced for a study of T-cell memory formation after mild COVID-19. General study findings and limits: CD4/CD8 balance characterized clones contracting day 15 to 85, and CD4+ skew characterized later expanders.

TCRdb fed the 5' RACE reads into MiXCR, producing one record per CDR3 protein. The sample shows about 440,000 distinct CDR3 sequences, around 18% of them seen only once. Germline V lookup: CDR1 SGHTA, CDR2 FQGNSA. This CDR3 has 14 residues. The ends were cut back, 10 bases at V and 2 bases at J, with 15 bases in the middle. Turning to this clonotype: The antigen remains undetermined.

The J gene is TRBJ2-1, the V gene TRBV7-2; a possible D gene is TRBD1 (6 bases). Sequencing used PBMCs or a T cell subset sorted from them (not recorded which). This receptor was obtained from an adult woman who had mild COVID-19 (a few samples of this study predate the infection). Cell type and time point are not known. This CDR3 reads CATTARGAYNEQFF. The CDR3 DNA sequence: TGTGCCACCACCGCCAGGGGCGCCTACAATGAGCAGTTCTTC. Filled out from reference TRBV7-2 and TRBJ2-1, the complete variable domain reads GAGVSQSPSNKVTEKGKDVELRCDPISGHTALYWYRQSLGQGLEFLIYFQGNSAPDKSGLPSDRFSAERTGGSVSTLTIQRTQQEDSAVYLCATTARGAYNEQFFGPGTRLTVL.